This T cell receptor (beta chain) was captured in a study of cytomegalovirus exposure and HLA in healthy donors. This clone has just one count. PCR primers comprised 60 Vbeta and 13 Jbeta primers. Data came from immunoSEQ multiplex PCR; TCRdb stores just in-frame clones and leaves some out. The sample holds about 190,000 clones, roughly 75% seen once. The CDR3 has 13 residues. Trimming took 9 bases from V and 1 from J, leaving 11 bases between them. In germline, CDR1 is LNHDA, CDR2 SQIVND (reference sequence). V gene TRBV19 combines with J gene TRBJ2-3, with D possibly being TRBD2 (6 bases). Sequences were obtained from PBMCs. The receptor's source is a young man in good health and CMV-seropositive. This chain's CDR3 is CASGGTRTDTQYF. The CDR3 DNA reads as TGTGCCAGCGGGGGTACGCGCACAGATACGCAGTATTTT.